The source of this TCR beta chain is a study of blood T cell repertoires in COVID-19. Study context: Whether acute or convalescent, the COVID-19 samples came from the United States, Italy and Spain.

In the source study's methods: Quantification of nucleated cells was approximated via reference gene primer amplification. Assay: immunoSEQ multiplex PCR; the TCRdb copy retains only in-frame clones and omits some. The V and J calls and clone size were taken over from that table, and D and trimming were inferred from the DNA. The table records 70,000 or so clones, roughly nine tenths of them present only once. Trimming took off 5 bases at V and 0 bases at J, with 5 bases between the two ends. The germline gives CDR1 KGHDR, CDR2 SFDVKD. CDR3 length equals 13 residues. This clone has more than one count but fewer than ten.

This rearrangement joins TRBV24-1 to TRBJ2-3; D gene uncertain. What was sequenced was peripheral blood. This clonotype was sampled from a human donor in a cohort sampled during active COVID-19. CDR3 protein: CATSGRSTDTQYF. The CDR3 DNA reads TGTGCCACCAGTGGCAGGAGCACAGATACGCAGTATTTT.